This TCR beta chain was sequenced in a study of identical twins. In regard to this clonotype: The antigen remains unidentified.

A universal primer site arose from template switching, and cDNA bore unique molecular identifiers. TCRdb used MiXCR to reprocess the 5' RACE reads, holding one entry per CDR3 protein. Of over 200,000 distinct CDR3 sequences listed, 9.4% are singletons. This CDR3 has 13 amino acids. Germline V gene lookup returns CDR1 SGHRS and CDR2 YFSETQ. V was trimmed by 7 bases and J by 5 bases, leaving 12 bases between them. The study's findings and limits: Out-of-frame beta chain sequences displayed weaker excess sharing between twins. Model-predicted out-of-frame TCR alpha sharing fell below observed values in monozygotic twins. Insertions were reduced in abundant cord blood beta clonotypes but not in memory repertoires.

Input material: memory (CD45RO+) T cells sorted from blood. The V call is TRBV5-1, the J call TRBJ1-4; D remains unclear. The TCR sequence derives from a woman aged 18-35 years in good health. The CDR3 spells CASRTGRNEKLFF. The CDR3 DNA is TGCGCCAGCCGAACGGGCAGAAATGAAAAACTGTTTTTT.